This TCR beta chain was identified during a study of cytomegalovirus exposure and HLA in healthy donors. In the PCR, 60 Vbeta and 13 Jbeta primers were used. Repertoires were generated with immunoSEQ multiplex PCR, while TCRdb's copy carries only in-frame clones and drops some. Of about 130,000 clones listed, roughly a tenth are singletons. In the case of this clone: The target antigen is unknown.

V was clipped by 2 bases and J by 2 bases, with 11 bases between them. There are 15 residues in the CDR3. Per germline, CDR1 ENHRY and CDR2 SYGVKD. Findings and caveats of the study: There were a few CMV-associated chains whose specificity for CMV antigens was confirmed in vitro. An ancestry cluster, one associated with Asian ancestry, reportedly showed fewer N-insertions than the roughly 610-donor mean in a later analysis.

V gene TRBV10-3 combines with J gene TRBJ2-3, with D possibly matching TRBD2 (5 bases). The receptor was isolated from a woman aged 18-29 years in good health and CMV-seropositive. Sequenced material: PBMCs. The CDR3 DNA follows: TGTGCCATCAGTGAGGGCGGGCCTTACACAGATACGCAGTATTTT. Protein product: CAISEGGPYTDTQYF.